Presented here are 7 T cell receptor beta chains from one specimen sequenced in a study of blood T cell repertoires in COVID-19. Here immunoSEQ multiplex PCR was the method, and the copy in TCRdb shows in-frame clones only, minus some. The sample includes tens of thousands of clones, around 89% of them seen just once. The sequenced sample was peripheral blood. The receptors originated from a woman of 80 years or more with active or convalescent COVID-19.

The chain couples TRBV5-6 to TRBJ2-1, with D maybe TRBD2 (6 bases). V was shortened by 5 bases and J by 4 bases, with 16 bases between the two germline ends. Germline-derived CDR1 and CDR2 are SGHDT and YYEEEE. This CDR3 is built from 15 residues. The CDR3 loop is CASSQRLGGYNEQFF. DNA of the CDR3: TGTGCCAGCAGTCAGCGGTTGGGGGGATACAATGAGCAGTTCTTC.

The genes are TRBV10-1 and TRBJ2-1, with 7 bases lining up with TRBD2. The CDR3 consists of 14 residues. Trimming at V came to 6 bases and at J to 6 bases, leaving 8 bases not matched to a gene. CDR1 and CDR2 from the germline V gene are WNHNN and SYGVQD (reference sequence). The CDR3 bases are TGCGCCAGCAGCGATACCGGGACTACCAATGAGCAGTTCTTC. This codes for CASSDTGTTNEQFF.

J is TRBJ2-7 and V is TRBV6-5; tentative D call: TRBD1 (6 bases). V shed 5 bases and J shed 3 bases, with 11 bases lying between them. This CDR3 comprises 13 residues. The germline V gene encodes CDR1 MNHEY and CDR2 SVGAGI. As DNA, the CDR3 is TGTGCCAGCAGTCCCACAGGGTACTACGAGCAGTACTTC. This translates into CASSPTGYYEQYF.

The chain combines TRBV4-1 with TRBJ2-7, with 9 bases matching TRBD2. The CDR3 length is 15 residues. Trimming at V came to 3 bases and at J to 2 bases, leaving 5 bases not matched to a gene. CDR1 MGHRA and CDR2 YSYEKL come from the germline V gene. The CDR3 loop reads CASSHTTSGPYEQYF. As DNA, the CDR3 is TGCGCCAGCAGCCATACGACTAGCGGTCCCTACGAGCAGTACTTC.

This chain links TRBV19 with TRBJ2-7; 8 nucleotides align to TRBD2. V shed 1 base, J shed 5 bases, and the junction held 7 bases outside the gene matches. Germline CDR1 and CDR2: LNHDA and SQIVND (reference sequence). The CDR3 has 15 amino acids. As DNA, the CDR3 is TGTGCCAGTAGTATAGCCAGCGGGAGACCCCACGAGCAGTACTTC. It yields the protein CASSIASGRPHEQYF.

V usage is TRBV6-2 or TRBV6-3 and J usage is TRBJ2-7, with 14 bases lining up with TRBD2. The CDR3 contains 17 residues. Germline V gene data show CDR1 as MNHEY and CDR2 as SVGEGT. The ends lost 6 bases at V and 0 bases at J; junction bases unmatched: 7. CDR3 coding DNA: TGTGCCAGCAGCCTCGGGACTAGCGGGAGCCTCTCCTACGAGCAGTACTTC. Translating it yields CASSLGTSGSLSYEQYF.

V usage is TRBV5-5 and J usage is TRBJ2-7, with TRBD1 matching over 11 bases. CDR1 is SGHKS and CDR2 is YYEKEE in the germline V gene (reference sequence). The V gene end was trimmed by 4 bases and the J gene end by 5 bases; junction bases not matched to a gene: 5. The CDR3 contains 14 residues. DNA for the CDR3: TGTGCCAGCAGCCTGTGGACAGGGGGCGACGAGCAGTACTTC. This translates into CASSLWTGGDEQYF.